The rows below give T cell receptor beta chains drawn from one sample of a study of radiotherapy plus CTLA-4 blockade in lung cancer. The method was immunoSEQ multiplex PCR; TCRdb's version includes in-frame clones alone and lacks a portion of them. The table shows some 40,000 clones, with approximately 77% occurring only once. The sample was peripheral blood, taken from a patient treated with radiotherapy plus ipilimumab. These receptors originate from a human donor with non-small cell lung cancer whose response to radiotherapy plus ipilimumab could not be evaluated. CDR3s include the opening cysteine and the closing phenylalanine or tryptophan. The D gene is left open where the match is weak. The size field is filled for only some rows; it gives once, few, many or a size class.

v_gene: TRBV28
d_gene: .
abundance: .
j_gene: TRBJ1-1
CDR3aa: CASSNAGAMNTEAFF
CDR3nt: TGTGCCAGCTCGAATGCAGGGGCCATGAACACTGAAGCTTTCTTT

v_gene: TRBV10-3
d_gene: .
abundance: few
j_gene: TRBJ2-1
CDR3aa: CAISSDKSYNEQFF
CDR3nt: TGTGCCATCAGTTCGGACAAGTCCTACAATGAGCAGTTCTTC

v_gene: TRBV2
d_gene: .
abundance: few
j_gene: TRBJ2-1
CDR3aa: CASSARNEQFF
CDR3nt: TGTGCCAGCAGTGCTAGGAATGAGCAGTTCTTC

v_gene: TRBV30
d_gene: TRBD1
abundance: .
j_gene: TRBJ1-5
CDR3aa: CAWSGQGVLPQHF
CDR3nt: TGTGCCTGGAGTGGGCAGGGGGTCCTGCCCCAGCATTTT

v_gene: TRBV10-2
d_gene: TRBD2
abundance: .
j_gene: TRBJ2-7
CDR3aa: CASSEPNISGRPSKTSYEQYF
CDR3nt: TGCGCCAGCAGTGAACCAAATATAAGCGGGAGGCCCTCTAAAACGTCCTACGAGCAGTACTTC

v_gene: TRBV21-1
d_gene: .
abundance: .
j_gene: TRBJ2-5
CDR3aa: CASGIWVRLAGAGGTQYF
CDR3nt: TGTGCCAGCGGGATCTGGGTCCGACTAGCGGGGGCGGGGGGGACCCAGTACTTC

v_gene: TRBV7-9
d_gene: .
abundance: .
j_gene: TRBJ2-1
CDR3aa: CASSLGVGAEFF
CDR3nt: TGTGCCAGCAGCTTAGGGGTGGGGGCTGAGTTCTTC

v_gene: TRBV6-5
d_gene: .
abundance: .
j_gene: TRBJ2-7
CDR3aa: CASSYSHPGYEQYF
CDR3nt: TGTGCCAGCAGTTACTCCCACCCCGGCTACGAGCAGTACTTC

v_gene: TRBV5-1
d_gene: TRBD1
abundance: .
j_gene: TRBJ1-2
CDR3aa: CASSLDLVTTGAYGYTF
CDR3nt: TGCGCCAGCAGCTTGGACCTGGTCACAACAGGGGCCTATGGCTACACCTTC

v_gene: TRBV6-6
d_gene: .
abundance: .
j_gene: TRBJ2-7
CDR3aa: CASSYQEVDYEQYF
CDR3nt: TGTGCCAGCAGTTACCAGGAGGTAGACTACGAGCAGTACTTC

v_gene: TRBV28
d_gene: TRBD2
abundance: few
j_gene: TRBJ2-2
CDR3aa: CASSPLGASGNTGELFF
CDR3nt: TGTGCCAGCAGTCCGCTTGGGGCTAGCGGGAACACCGGGGAGCTGTTTTTT

v_gene: TRBV7-8
d_gene: TRBD2
abundance: .
j_gene: TRBJ2-2
CDR3aa: CAAQRGPSYQELFF
CDR3nt: TGTGCCGCCCAGCGGGGGCCATCCTACCAGGAGCTGTTTTTT

v_gene: TRBV18
d_gene: .
abundance: once
j_gene: TRBJ2-1
CDR3aa: CASSRAGRNEQFF
CDR3nt: TGTGCCAGCTCACGGGCTGGTCGGAATGAGCAGTTCTTC

v_gene: TRBV5-1
d_gene: TRBD1
abundance: once
j_gene: TRBJ2-7
CDR3aa: CASSFGRGREQYF
CDR3nt: TGCGCCAGCAGCTTTGGCAGGGGGCGCGAGCAGTACTTC

v_gene: TRBV30
d_gene: TRBD1
abundance: .
j_gene: TRBJ2-7
CDR3aa: CASPGTGGEQYF
CDR3nt: TGTGCCTCCCCCGGGACAGGGGGCGAGCAGTACTTC

v_gene: TRBV5-1
d_gene: .
abundance: .
j_gene: TRBJ2-3
CDR3aa: CASSLEGETDTDTQYF
CDR3nt: TGCGCCAGCAGCTTGGAGGGGGAGACTGACACAGATACGCAGTATTTT

v_gene: TRBV6-1
d_gene: TRBD1
abundance: .
j_gene: TRBJ1-6
CDR3aa: CASSAGTGFFNSPLHF
CDR3nt: TGTGCCAGCAGTGCCGGGACAGGGTTTTTTAATTCACCCCTCCACTTT

v_gene: TRBV6-5
d_gene: TRBD1
abundance: few
j_gene: TRBJ1-5
CDR3aa: CASKPGQGIYQPQHF
CDR3nt: TGTGCCAGCAAACCGGGACAGGGGATTTATCAGCCCCAGCATTTT

v_gene: TRBV28
d_gene: TRBD2
abundance: .
j_gene: TRBJ2-3
CDR3aa: CASSFPQRAGPTDTQYF
CDR3nt: TGTGCCAGCAGTTTCCCCCAAAGAGCGGGACCCACAGATACGCAGTATTTT

v_gene: TRBV20-1
d_gene: .
abundance: .
j_gene: TRBJ2-7
CDR3aa: CSWGGRYEQYF
CDR3nt: TGCAGTTGGGGAGGACGATACGAGCAGTACTTC

v_gene: TRBV7-9
d_gene: .
abundance: .
j_gene: TRBJ1-2
CDR3aa: CASSLWPRGPSYGYTF
CDR3nt: TGTGCCAGCAGCTTATGGCCCCGAGGCCCCTCGTATGGCTACACCTTC

v_gene: TRBV28
d_gene: .
abundance: .
j_gene: TRBJ2-2
CDR3aa: CASSRGQHNRGELFF
CDR3nt: TGTGCCAGCAGTCGAGGACAGCATAATAGGGGGGAGCTGTTTTTT

v_gene: TRBV7-2
d_gene: TRBD2
abundance: .
j_gene: TRBJ2-3
CDR3aa: CASSLVAGGGGQYF
CDR3nt: TGTGCCAGCAGCTTAGTAGCGGGAGGAGGAGGGCAGTATTTT

v_gene: TRBV5-4
d_gene: .
abundance: .
j_gene: TRBJ1-3
CDR3aa: CASSATGDGNTIYF
CDR3nt: TGTGCCAGCAGCGCGACAGGAGATGGAAACACCATATATTTT

v_gene: TRBV11-2
d_gene: .
abundance: few
j_gene: TRBJ1-3
CDR3aa: CASRSGSGNTIYF
CDR3nt: TGTGCCAGCAGGTCAGGGTCCGGAAACACCATATATTTT

v_gene: TRBV4-3
d_gene: .
abundance: .
j_gene: TRBJ2-2
CDR3aa: CASSQDPGVVYGELFF
CDR3nt: TGCGCCAGCAGCCAAGACCCAGGGGTGGTGTACGGGGAGCTGTTTTTT

v_gene: TRBV6-1
d_gene: .
abundance: .
j_gene: TRBJ1-3
CDR3aa: CASSAEGYGNTIYF
CDR3nt: TGTGCCAGCAGTGCGGAGGGGTACGGAAACACCATATATTTT

v_gene: TRBV7-3
d_gene: .
abundance: few
j_gene: TRBJ2-1
CDR3aa: CASSLTGVDEQFF
CDR3nt: TGTGCCAGCAGCTTAACGGGAGTAGATGAGCAGTTCTTC

v_gene: TRBV4-2
d_gene: TRBD2
abundance: few
j_gene: TRBJ2-5
CDR3aa: CASSPGLAGGGETQYF
CDR3nt: TGTGCCAGCAGCCCGGGACTAGCGGGAGGTGGGGAGACCCAGTACTTC

v_gene: TRBV9
d_gene: .
abundance: .
j_gene: TRBJ2-7
CDR3aa: CASSVDGRFYEQYF
CDR3nt: TGTGCCAGCAGCGTAGATGGCAGGTTCTACGAGCAGTACTTC

v_gene: TRBV9
d_gene: .
abundance: .
j_gene: TRBJ1-3
CDR3aa: CASSVVPTGLAGNTIYF
CDR3nt: TGTGCCAGCAGCGTAGTTCCTACAGGGCTGGCTGGAAACACCATATATTTT

v_gene: TRBV18
d_gene: .
abundance: .
j_gene: TRBJ2-1
CDR3aa: CASSSSMPNYNEQFF
CDR3nt: TGTGCCAGCTCATCCAGTATGCCGAACTACAATGAGCAGTTCTTC

v_gene: TRBV19
d_gene: .
abundance: .
j_gene: TRBJ2-3
CDR3aa: CASSPPYTTDTQYF
CDR3nt: TGTGCCAGTAGTCCCCCATACACCACAGATACGCAGTATTTT

v_gene: TRBV19
d_gene: TRBD1
abundance: .
j_gene: TRBJ1-1
CDR3aa: CASSTPDRAMNTEAFF
CDR3nt: TGTGCCAGTAGTACCCCAGACAGGGCCATGAACACTGAAGCTTTCTTT

v_gene: TRBV6-6
d_gene: .
abundance: once
j_gene: TRBJ2-1
CDR3aa: CASSSQGNEQFF
CDR3nt: TGTGCCAGCAGTTCACAGGGCAATGAGCAGTTCTTC

v_gene: TRBV5-4
d_gene: TRBD1
abundance: .
j_gene: TRBJ1-2
CDR3aa: CASSGSSFKGGRGYTF
CDR3nt: TGTGCCAGCAGCGGCTCCTCCTTTAAAGGGGGCCGTGGCTACACCTTC

v_gene: TRBV2
d_gene: .
abundance: .
j_gene: TRBJ1-1
CDR3aa: CASSLLGDLNTEAFF
CDR3nt: TGTGCCAGCAGTTTATTAGGGGACTTGAACACTGAAGCTTTCTTT

v_gene: TRBV7-9
d_gene: .
abundance: few
j_gene: TRBJ2-5
CDR3aa: CASRGSAGGETQYF
CDR3nt: TGTGCCAGCCGGGGGTCCGCCGGTGGGGAGACCCAGTACTTC

v_gene: TRBV7-9
d_gene: .
abundance: .
j_gene: TRBJ1-1
CDR3aa: CASSSPGGVGTEAFF
CDR3nt: TGTGCCAGCAGCTCTCCGGGGGGAGTCGGGACTGAAGCTTTCTTT

v_gene: TRBV28
d_gene: .
abundance: few
j_gene: TRBJ2-7
CDR3aa: CASSSTFERPFQYSYEQYF
CDR3nt: TGTGCCAGCAGTTCGACCTTTGAGCGACCATTCCAATACTCCTACGAGCAGTACTTC